Below, 9 T cell receptor beta chains from the same sample are listed, as sequenced in a study of beta chain features in type 1 diabetes. Every isolated RNA sample was fully reverse transcribed, so sequencing captured expressed TCRB transcripts. Sequencing used immunoSEQ multiplex PCR; TCRdb keeps in-frame clones, though not all of them. Altogether roughly 150,000 clones are present, about 7.8% being singletons, with the ten largest covering about 1%. These receptors' antigens are unknown. The study's findings and limits: There was a moderate but significant shortening of TCRB CDR3s in all four CD4+ subsets of Type 1 diabetes patients.

The sample consisted of central memory CD4+ T cells from blood. The origin of the receptors is a woman between 40 and 55 years old with type 1 diabetes.

This clone appeared a few times. This chain uses TRBV4-1 with TRBJ1-6, with 10 nucleotides matching TRBD1. There are 16 residues in the CDR3. Germline CDR1 MGHRA, CDR2 YSYEKL. V dropped 2 bases and J dropped 6; count of bases not matched to a gene: 4. The CDR3 bases are TGCGCCAGCAGCCAAACCGGGACAGGGGTTAATTCACCCCTCCACTTT. Translated: CASSQTGTGVNSPLHF.

This clone showed up just a few times. Other nucleotide sequences in the sample specify the same CDR3. The J gene is TRBJ1-2, the V gene TRBV5-1; D is ambiguous. This CDR3 region has 12 residues. V was pared by 0 bases and J by 5 bases, with 5 bases between. Germline CDR1 is SGHRS and CDR2 is YFSETQ. This CDR3 is CASSLDRYGYTF. In nucleotides, the CDR3 is TGCGCCAGCAGCTTGGACAGATATGGCTACACCTTC. The variable domain in full, with the rest retrieved from reference TRBV5-1 and TRBJ1-2, is KAGVTQTPRYLIKTRGQQVTLSCSPISGHRSVSWYQQTPGQGLQFLFEYFSETQRNKGNFPGRFSGRQFSNSRSEMNVSTLELGDSALYLCASSLDRYGYTFGSGTRLTVV.

This clone was found a few times. The rearrangement links TRBV5-4 to TRBJ2-5, with a tentative D call TRBD1 (6 bases). The CDR3 loop spans 14 amino acids. V was clipped by 1 base and J by 4 bases, with 11 bases between them. The V gene's germline CDR1 is SGHNT and CDR2 YYREEE (reference sequence). CDR3 sequence: CASSLNQGRETQYF. The CDR3 bases are TGTGCCAGCAGCTTGAACCAGGGGCGAGAGACCCAGTACTTC.

V gene TRBV5-6 combines with J gene TRBJ1-6; TRBD1 agrees at 7 bases. The V gene end was trimmed by 4 bases and the J gene end by 7 bases; junction bases not matched to a gene: 5. The germline V gene encodes CDR1 SGHDT and CDR2 YYEEEE. The CDR3 length is 14 residues. The CDR3 sequence is CASSNDRANSPLHF. The DNA for the CDR3 is TGTGCCAGCAGCAACGACAGGGCAAATTCACCCCTCCACTTT.

This sequence joins TRBV5-1 and TRBJ2-3, with D possibly matching TRBD2 (5 bases). Trimming took off 7 bases at V and 1 base at J, with 19 bases between the two ends. The CDR3 runs 16 residues. CDR1 and CDR2 (germline): SGHRS, YFSETQ. The CDR3 DNA sequence: TGCGCCAGCCGACCTGACCGCGCCGGGGGCACAGATACGCAGTATTTT. Translated, it gives CASRPDRAGGTDTQYF.

In its sample, this clone was seen a few times. The genes are TRBV7-2 and TRBJ2-7; TRBD2 matches at 7 bases. The CDR3 is made up of 14 amino acids. With V trimmed by 3 bases and J by 7 bases, 9 bases remained unmatched. CDR1 is SGHTA, CDR2 FQGNSA, per germline. CDR3 in amino acids: CASSLGGPTREQYF. As DNA, the CDR3 is TGTGCCAGCAGCTTGGGAGGGCCAACGAGGGAGCAGTACTTC. The full variable domain, with the rest looked up from reference TRBV7-2 and TRBJ2-7, is GAGVSQSPSNKVTEKGKDVELRCDPISGHTALYWYRQSLGQGLEFLIYFQGNSAPDKSGLPSDRFSAERTGGSVSTLTIQRTQQEDSAVYLCASSLGGPTREQYFGPGTRLTVT.

This clone was seen only a few times. The chain carries TRBV7-2 and TRBJ1-1; 7 bases are shared with TRBD1. This CDR3 has 12 residues. The germline V gene encodes CDR1 SGHTA and CDR2 FQGNSA. J gave up 10 bases and V 3 bases, and 5 bases lay outside the gene matches. CDR3 loop: CASSFGQVRAFF. The CDR3 DNA sequence: TGTGCCAGCAGCTTCGGACAGGTCCGAGCTTTCTTT.

The chain has TRBV28 and TRBJ2-2; D is unresolved. The CDR3 has 11 residues. Trimming removed 5 bases at V and 6 bases at J, with 4 bases between. The germline gives CDR1 MDHEN, CDR2 SYDVKM. The CDR3 spells CASSHPGELFF. The CDR3 DNA is TGTGCCAGCAGTCATCCCGGGGAGCTGTTTTTT. Using reference TRBV28 and TRBJ2-2 for the parts outside the CDR3, the full variable domain is DVKVTQSSRYLVKRTGEKVFLECVQDMDHENMFWYRQDPGLGLRLIYFSYDVKMKEKGDIPEGYSVSREKKERFSLILESASTNQTSMYLCASSHPGELFFGEGSRLTVL.

The sample holds a few counts of this clone. The chain has TRBV11-2 and TRBJ2-3, with a weak D call TRBD1 (7 bases). This CDR3 comprises 16 residues. Germline-derived CDR1 and CDR2 are SGHAT and FQNNGV. Trimming left V 1 base short and J 1 base short, with 12 bases between. CDR3 sequence: CASSLGGGQGTDTQYF. The CDR3 DNA is TGTGCCAGCAGCTTAGGGGGAGGACAGGGCACAGATACGCAGTATTTT.